The entry that follows covers one T cell receptor beta chain sequence. This record comes from a study of T cells after yellow fever vaccination. Study-level results: A limited proportion of clonotypes was detected within both the CD4 and CD8 compartments. Contamination by abundant bulk-population clonotypes could be present in FACS-sorted repertoires.

Production of TCR cDNA was by 5'RACE template switching, which also added a universal primer site and UMIs. TCRdb recomputed calls from the 5' RACE reads with MiXCR, one row per CDR3 protein. This sample carries about 85,000 distinct CDR3 sequences, 13% of them seen once, and the ten largest clones take 20% to 25%. Trimming took off 7 bases at V and 8 bases at J, with 21 bases between the two ends. The CDR3 covers 15 residues. Germline V gene data show CDR1 as MDHEN and CDR2 as SYDVKM. This specimen was CD8+ T cells not binding an NS4B(214-222) dextramer, sorted from PBMCs, taken approximately 20 days after the first yellow fever vaccination. The origin of this receptor is a man aged 18 to 30 who received the YFV17D yellow fever vaccine. V and J are TRBV28 and TRBJ2-1, with a tentative D call TRBD2 (6 bases). CDR3 amino acids: CASTPQGREWDEQFF. DNA of the CDR3: TGTGCCAGCACCCCTCAGGGACGGGAGTGGGATGAGCAGTTCTTC.